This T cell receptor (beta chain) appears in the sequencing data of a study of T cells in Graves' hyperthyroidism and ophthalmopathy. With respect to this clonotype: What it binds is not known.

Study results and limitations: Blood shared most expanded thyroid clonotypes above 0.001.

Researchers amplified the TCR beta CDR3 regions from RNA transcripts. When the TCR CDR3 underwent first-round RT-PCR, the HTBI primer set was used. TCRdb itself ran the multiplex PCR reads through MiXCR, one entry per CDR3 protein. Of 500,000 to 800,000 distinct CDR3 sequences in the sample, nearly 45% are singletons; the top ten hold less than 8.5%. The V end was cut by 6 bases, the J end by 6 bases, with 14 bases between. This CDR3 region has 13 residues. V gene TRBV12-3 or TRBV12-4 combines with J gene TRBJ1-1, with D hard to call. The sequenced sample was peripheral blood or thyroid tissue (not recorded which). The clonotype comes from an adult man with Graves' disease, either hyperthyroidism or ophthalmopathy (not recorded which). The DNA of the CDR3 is TGTGCCAGCAGCCAAGGAGGGTACGCTGAAGCTTTCTTT. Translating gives CASSQGGYAEAFF.